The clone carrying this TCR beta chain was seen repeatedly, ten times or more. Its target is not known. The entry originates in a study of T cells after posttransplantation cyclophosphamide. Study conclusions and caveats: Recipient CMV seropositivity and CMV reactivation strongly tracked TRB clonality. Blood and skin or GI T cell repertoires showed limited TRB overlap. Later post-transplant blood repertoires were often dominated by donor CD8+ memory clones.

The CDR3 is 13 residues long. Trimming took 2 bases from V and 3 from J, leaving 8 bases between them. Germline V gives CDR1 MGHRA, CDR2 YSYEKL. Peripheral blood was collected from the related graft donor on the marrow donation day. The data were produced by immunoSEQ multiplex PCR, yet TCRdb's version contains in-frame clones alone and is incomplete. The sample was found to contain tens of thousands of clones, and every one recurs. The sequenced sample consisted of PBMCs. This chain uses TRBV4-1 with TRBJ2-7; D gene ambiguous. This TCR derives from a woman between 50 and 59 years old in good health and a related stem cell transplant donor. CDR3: CASSQRNSYEQYF. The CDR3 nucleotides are TGCGCCAGCAGCCAACGGAACAGCTACGAGCAGTACTTC.